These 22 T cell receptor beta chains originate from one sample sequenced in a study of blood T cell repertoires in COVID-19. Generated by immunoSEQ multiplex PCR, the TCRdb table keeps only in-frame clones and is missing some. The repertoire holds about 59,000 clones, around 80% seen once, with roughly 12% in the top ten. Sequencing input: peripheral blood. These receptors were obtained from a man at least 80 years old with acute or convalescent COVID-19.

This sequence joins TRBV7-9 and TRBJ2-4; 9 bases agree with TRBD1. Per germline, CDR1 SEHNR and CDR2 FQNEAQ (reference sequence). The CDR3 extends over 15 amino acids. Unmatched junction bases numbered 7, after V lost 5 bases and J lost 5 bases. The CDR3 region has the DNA TGTGCCAGCAGCCTATACAGGGGGCCGGAAAACATTCAGTACTTC. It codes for CASSLYRGPENIQYF.

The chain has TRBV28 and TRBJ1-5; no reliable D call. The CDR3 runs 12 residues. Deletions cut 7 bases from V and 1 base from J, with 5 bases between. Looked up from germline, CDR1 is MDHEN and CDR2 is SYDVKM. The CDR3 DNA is TGTGCCAGCAAACAGAGCAATCAGCCCCAGCATTTT. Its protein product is CASKQSNQPQHF.

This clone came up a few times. The CDR3 spells CASSPEAGITYGYTF. CDR3 coding DNA: TGTGCCAGCAGTCCCGAGGCAGGGATAACTTATGGCTACACCTTC. The gene calls are TRBV28 and TRBJ1-2, with D maybe TRBD1 (5 bases). In germline, CDR1 is MDHEN, CDR2 SYDVKM. Trimming removed 5 bases from V and 5 bases from J, with 18 bases in between. The CDR3 is 15 residues long.

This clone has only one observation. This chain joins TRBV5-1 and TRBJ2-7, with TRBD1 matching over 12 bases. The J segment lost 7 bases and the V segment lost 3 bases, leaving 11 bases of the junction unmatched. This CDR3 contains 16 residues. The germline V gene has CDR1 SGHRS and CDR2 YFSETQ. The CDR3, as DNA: TGCGCCAGCAGCTACGGTCCGGGACAGGGGGCAGGAGAGCAGTACTTC. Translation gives CASSYGPGQGAGEQYF.

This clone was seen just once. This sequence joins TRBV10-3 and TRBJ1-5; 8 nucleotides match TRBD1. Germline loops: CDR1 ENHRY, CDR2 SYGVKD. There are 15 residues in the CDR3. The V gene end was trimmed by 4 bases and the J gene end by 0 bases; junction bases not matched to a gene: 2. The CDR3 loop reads CAISVGTGSNQPQHF. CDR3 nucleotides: TGTGCCATCAGTGTAGGGACAGGTAGCAATCAGCCCCAGCATTTT.

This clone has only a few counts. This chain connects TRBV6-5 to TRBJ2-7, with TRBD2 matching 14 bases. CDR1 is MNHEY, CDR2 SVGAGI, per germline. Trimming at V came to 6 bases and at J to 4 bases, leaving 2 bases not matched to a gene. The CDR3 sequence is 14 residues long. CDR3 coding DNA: TGTGCCAGCAGCCGACTAGCGGGAGGGTACGAGCAGTACTTC. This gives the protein CASSRLAGGYEQYF.

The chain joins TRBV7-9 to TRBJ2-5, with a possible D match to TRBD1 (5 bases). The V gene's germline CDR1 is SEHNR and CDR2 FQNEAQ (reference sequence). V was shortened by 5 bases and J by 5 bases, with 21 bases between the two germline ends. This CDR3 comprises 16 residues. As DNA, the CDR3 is TGTGCCAGCAGCCCCCCCCGCAGGGTAACAACGGAGACCCAGTACTTC. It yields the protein CASSPPRRVTTETQYF.

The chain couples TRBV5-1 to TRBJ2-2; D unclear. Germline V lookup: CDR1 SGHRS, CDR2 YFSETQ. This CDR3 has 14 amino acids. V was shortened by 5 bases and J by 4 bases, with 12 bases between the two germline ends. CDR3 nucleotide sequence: TGCGCCAGCAGTGCCGGAGCTAGCACCGGGGAGCTGTTTTTT. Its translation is CASSAGASTGELFF.

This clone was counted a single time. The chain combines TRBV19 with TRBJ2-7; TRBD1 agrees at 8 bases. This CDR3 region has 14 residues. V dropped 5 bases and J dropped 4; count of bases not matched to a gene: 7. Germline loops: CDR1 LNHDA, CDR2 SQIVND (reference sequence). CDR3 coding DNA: TGTGCCAGTAGTTCCGCGACAGGGGTGTACGAGCAGTACTTC. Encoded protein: CASSSATGVYEQYF.

The CDR3 reads CSVASSGGATDTQYF. The DNA of the CDR3 is TGCAGCGTTGCGAGTAGCGGGGGGGCTACAGATACGCAGTATTTT. This sequence joins TRBV29-1 and TRBJ2-3; 11 nucleotides align to TRBD2. The J segment lost 3 bases and the V segment lost 4 bases, leaving 6 bases of the junction unmatched. The CDR3 is 15 amino acids. From germline, CDR1 is SQVTM and CDR2 ANQGSEA.

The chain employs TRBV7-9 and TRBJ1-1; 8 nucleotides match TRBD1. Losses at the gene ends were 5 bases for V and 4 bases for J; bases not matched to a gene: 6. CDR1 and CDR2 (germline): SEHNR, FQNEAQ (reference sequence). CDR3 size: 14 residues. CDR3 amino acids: CASSPRGLGTEAFF. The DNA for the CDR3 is TGTGCCAGCAGCCCCAGGGGGCTAGGCACTGAAGCTTTCTTT.

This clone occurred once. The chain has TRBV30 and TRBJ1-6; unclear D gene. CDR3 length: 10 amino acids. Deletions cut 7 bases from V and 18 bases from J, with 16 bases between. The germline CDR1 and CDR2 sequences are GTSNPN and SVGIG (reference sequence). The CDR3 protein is CALGSPVHHF. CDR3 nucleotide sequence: TGTGCCTTGGGCTCACCGGTTCACCACTTT.

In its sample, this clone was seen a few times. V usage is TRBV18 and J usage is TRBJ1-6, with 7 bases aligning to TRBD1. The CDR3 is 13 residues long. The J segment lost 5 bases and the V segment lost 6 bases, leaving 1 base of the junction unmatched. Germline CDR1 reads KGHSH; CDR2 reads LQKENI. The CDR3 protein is CASSQGDNSPLHF. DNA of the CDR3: TGTGCCAGCTCGCAGGGGGATAATTCACCCCTCCACTTT.

The CDR3 nucleotides are TGTGCCAGCAGTTACGGGGGCGCCAATCAGCCCCAGCATTTT. Its translation is CASSYGGANQPQHF. The rearrangement uses TRBV6-2 or TRBV6-3 and TRBJ1-5, with D possibly matching TRBD1 (6 bases). This CDR3 comprises 14 residues. Trimming stripped 2 bases from V and 3 bases from J, with 8 bases between. In germline, CDR1 is MNHEY, CDR2 SVGEGT.

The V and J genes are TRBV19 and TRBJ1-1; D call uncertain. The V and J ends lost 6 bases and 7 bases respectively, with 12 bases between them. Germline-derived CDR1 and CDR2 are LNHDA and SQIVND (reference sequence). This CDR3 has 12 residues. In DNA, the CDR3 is TGTGCCAGTAGCCCCGGCAGGTTTGAAGCTTTCTTT. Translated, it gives CASSPGRFEAFF.

The CDR3 reads CASSYGQGGSYEQYF. CDR3 bases: TGTGCCAGCAGCTACGGACAGGGAGGCTCCTACGAGCAGTACTTC. The chain combines TRBV9 with TRBJ2-7, with 8 bases fitting TRBD1. The CDR3 sequence is 15 residues long. V trimming: 4 bases; J trimming: 0 bases; junction bases outside the gene matches: 6. Germline assignment: CDR1 SGDLS and CDR2 YYNGEE.

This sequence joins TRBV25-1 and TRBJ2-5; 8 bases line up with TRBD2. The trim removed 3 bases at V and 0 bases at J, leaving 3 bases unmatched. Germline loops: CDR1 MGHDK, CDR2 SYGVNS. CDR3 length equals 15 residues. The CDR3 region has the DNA TGTGCCAGCAGTGAGTCTAGCGGGCACCAAGAGACCCAGTACTTC. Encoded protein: CASSESSGHQETQYF. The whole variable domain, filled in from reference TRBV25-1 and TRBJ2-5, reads EADIYQTPRYLVIGTGKKITLECSQTMGHDKMYWYQQDPGMELHLIHYSYGVNSTEKGDLSSESTVSRIRTEHFPLTLESARPSHTSQYLCASSESSGHQETQYFGPGTRLLVL.

CDR3 protein: CASSLRVGQIYGYTF. The DNA of the CDR3 is TGCGCCAGCAGTTTGAGGGTGGGACAGATATATGGCTACACCTTC. This chain connects TRBV5-1 to TRBJ1-2, with 7 positions matching TRBD1. Trimming at V came to 5 bases and at J to 5 bases, leaving 12 bases not matched to a gene. This CDR3 has 15 amino acids. Per the germline V gene, CDR1 is SGHRS and CDR2 is YFSETQ. Supplemented by reference TRBV5-1 and TRBJ1-2, the full variable domain reads KAGVTQTPRYLIKTRGQQVTLSCSPISGHRSVSWYQQTPGQGLQFLFEYFSETQRNKGNFPGRFSGRQFSNSRSEMNVSTLELGDSALYLCASSLRVGQIYGYTFGSGTRLTVV.

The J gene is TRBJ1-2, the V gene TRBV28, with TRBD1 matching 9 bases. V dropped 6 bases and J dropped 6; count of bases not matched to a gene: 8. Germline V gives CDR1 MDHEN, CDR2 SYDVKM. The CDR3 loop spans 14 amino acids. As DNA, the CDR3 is TGTGCCAGCAGACAAAGGACAGGGGTCCATGGCTACACCTTC. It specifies CASRQRTGVHGYTF.

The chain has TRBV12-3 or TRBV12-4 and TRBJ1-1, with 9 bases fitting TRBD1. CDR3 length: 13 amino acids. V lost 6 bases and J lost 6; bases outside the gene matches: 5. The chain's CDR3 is CASRQTGGAEAFF. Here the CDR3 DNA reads TGTGCCAGCAGGCAGACAGGGGGGGCTGAAGCTTTCTTT.

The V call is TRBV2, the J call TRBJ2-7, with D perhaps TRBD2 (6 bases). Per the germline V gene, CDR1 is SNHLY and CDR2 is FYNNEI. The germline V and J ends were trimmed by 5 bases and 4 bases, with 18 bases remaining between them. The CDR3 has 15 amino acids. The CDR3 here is CASSPGLRRVYEQYF. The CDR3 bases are TGTGCCAGCAGTCCGGGGCTGAGGAGGGTTTACGAGCAGTACTTC.

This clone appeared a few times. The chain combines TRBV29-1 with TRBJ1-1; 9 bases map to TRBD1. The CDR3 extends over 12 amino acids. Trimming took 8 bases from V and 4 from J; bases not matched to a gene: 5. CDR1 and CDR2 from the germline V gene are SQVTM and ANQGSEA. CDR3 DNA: TGCAGCATAACAGGGGGCAGCACTGAAGCTTTCTTT. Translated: CSITGGSTEAFF. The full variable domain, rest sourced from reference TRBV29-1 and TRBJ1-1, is SAVISQKPSRDICQRGTSLTIQCQVDSQVTMMFWYRQQPGQSLTLIATANQGSEATYESGFVIDKFPISRPNLTFSTLTVSNMSPEDSSIYLCSITGGSTEAFFGQGTRLTVV.